The rows below give T cell receptor beta chains drawn from one sample of a study of cytomegalovirus exposure and HLA in healthy donors. Measured with immunoSEQ multiplex PCR; TCRdb has only the in-frame clones, and not every one. The sample carries about 220,000 clones, under 95% recorded once. Sample: PBMCs. The receptors were gathered from a woman aged 18-29 years in good health and CMV-seronegative. The CDR3 runs from the conserved cysteine through the conserved F or W. A D gene is named only where the DNA matches it firmly. Expanded clones are given a class, and other clones once, few, many or no size at all.

clone size: NA
V gene: TRBV6-1
D gene: TRBD2
J gene: TRBJ2-5
CDR3 DNA: TGTGCCAGCCGACGGACTAGCGGGACTCAAGAGACCCAGTACTTC
CDR3 protein: CASRRTSGTQETQYF

clone size: NA
V gene: TRBV15
D gene: NA
J gene: TRBJ1-1
CDR3 DNA: TGTGCCACCAGCAGAGAGGGGCGCGCTGAAGCTTTCTTT
CDR3 protein: CATSREGRAEAFF

clone size: NA
V gene: TRBV11-2
D gene: NA
J gene: TRBJ1-6
CDR3 DNA: TGTGCCAGCAGCTCTACAGGGTTTAGCAATTCACCCCTCCACTTT
CDR3 protein: CASSSTGFSNSPLHF

clone size: NA
V gene: TRBV30
D gene: NA
J gene: TRBJ1-2
CDR3 DNA: TGTGCCTGGAGTGTAGGTGAGGCACGGAATAACTATGGCTACACCTTC
CDR3 protein: CAWSVGEARNNYGYTF

clone size: NA
V gene: TRBV27
D gene: TRBD1
J gene: TRBJ1-4
CDR3 DNA: TGTGCCAGCAGTTTATCCCGGACAGGGGGAAATGAAAAACTGTTTTTT
CDR3 protein: CASSLSRTGGNEKLFF

clone size: NA
V gene: TRBV27
D gene: NA
J gene: TRBJ1-2
CDR3 DNA: TGTGCCAGCAGTTTCCGGGCCCCGGGATCGCGGGGATGGAGAGGCTACACCTTC
CDR3 protein: CASSFRAPGSRGWRGYTF

clone size: NA
V gene: TRBV5-1
D gene: NA
J gene: TRBJ2-7
CDR3 DNA: TGCGCCAGCAGCTCAGACAGGTCCGAGCAGTACTTC
CDR3 protein: CASSSDRSEQYF

clone size: NA
V gene: TRBV9
D gene: TRBD2
J gene: TRBJ2-5
CDR3 DNA: TGTGCCAGCAGCGTAGGGACTAGCGGGGCTTCAGAGACCCAGTACTTC
CDR3 protein: CASSVGTSGASETQYF

clone size: NA
V gene: TRBV6-1
D gene: NA
J gene: TRBJ2-7
CDR3 DNA: TGTGCCAGCAGTCCAGAACAGGGTCCCTACGAGCAGTACTTC
CDR3 protein: CASSPEQGPYEQYF

clone size: NA
V gene: TRBV30
D gene: TRBD1
J gene: TRBJ2-2
CDR3 DNA: TGTGCCTGGAGTGTGGGCAGGGGGACCGGGGAGCTGTTTTTT
CDR3 protein: CAWSVGRGTGELFF

clone size: NA
V gene: TRBV20-1
D gene: NA
J gene: TRBJ2-5
CDR3 DNA: TGCAGTGCTAGTCGGCAAGAGACCCAGTACTTC
CDR3 protein: CSASRQETQYF

clone size: NA
V gene: TRBV6-1
D gene: NA
J gene: TRBJ1-5
CDR3 DNA: TGTGCCAGCAGTCGACAGGCCAGGGAGCCCCAGCATTTT
CDR3 protein: CASSRQAREPQHF

clone size: NA
V gene: TRBV28
D gene: NA
J gene: TRBJ1-3
CDR3 DNA: TGTGCCAGCAGTTTAATTAATACAGGGAACTCTGGAAACACCATATATTTT
CDR3 protein: CASSLINTGNSGNTIYF

clone size: few
V gene: TRBV7-2
D gene: TRBD2
J gene: TRBJ2-5
CDR3 DNA: TGTGCCAGCAGCTTAGGACTAGCGGTGGAGACCCAGTACTTC
CDR3 protein: CASSLGLAVETQYF

clone size: NA
V gene: TRBV29-1
D gene: NA
J gene: TRBJ2-3
CDR3 DNA: TGCAGCGTTGCACTGATCACAGATACGCAGTATTTT
CDR3 protein: CSVALITDTQYF

clone size: NA
V gene: TRBV9
D gene: TRBD1
J gene: TRBJ1-4
CDR3 DNA: TGTGCCAGCAGCGCCTTTGGACAGGGGGAAAAACTGTTTTTT
CDR3 protein: CASSAFGQGEKLFF

clone size: NA
V gene: TRBV6-1
D gene: NA
J gene: TRBJ1-1
CDR3 DNA: TGTGCCAGCACATCTACAGCTTCGAACACTGAAGCTTTCTTT
CDR3 protein: CASTSTASNTEAFF